The sample holds many counts of the clone carrying this TCR beta chain. This CDR3 comprises 16 residues. Trimming removed 6 bases from V and 1 base from J, with 17 bases in between. CDR1 is SEHNR and CDR2 is FQNEAQ in the germline V gene (reference sequence). The data were taken from a study of T cells in Graves' hyperthyroidism and ophthalmopathy. From RNA transcripts, TCR beta CDR3 regions were amplified. HTBI primers were employed in a first-round RT-PCR of the TCR CDR3. TCRdb re-derived calls from the multiplex PCR reads in MiXCR, one entry per CDR3 protein. Seen here are under 400,000 distinct CDR3 sequences, less than 20% observed once, and the top ten hold about a quarter.

The clonotype comes from a woman in her late teens or twenties with Graves' hyperthyroidism that later progressed to Graves' ophthalmopathy. Input material: blood. V gene TRBV7-9 combines with J gene TRBJ2-3; D is ambiguous. The CDR3 DNA sequence: TGTGCCAGCAGGCGATCTGCGGATTCGGGCACAGATACGCAGTATTTT. The encoded protein is CASRRSADSGTDTQYF.